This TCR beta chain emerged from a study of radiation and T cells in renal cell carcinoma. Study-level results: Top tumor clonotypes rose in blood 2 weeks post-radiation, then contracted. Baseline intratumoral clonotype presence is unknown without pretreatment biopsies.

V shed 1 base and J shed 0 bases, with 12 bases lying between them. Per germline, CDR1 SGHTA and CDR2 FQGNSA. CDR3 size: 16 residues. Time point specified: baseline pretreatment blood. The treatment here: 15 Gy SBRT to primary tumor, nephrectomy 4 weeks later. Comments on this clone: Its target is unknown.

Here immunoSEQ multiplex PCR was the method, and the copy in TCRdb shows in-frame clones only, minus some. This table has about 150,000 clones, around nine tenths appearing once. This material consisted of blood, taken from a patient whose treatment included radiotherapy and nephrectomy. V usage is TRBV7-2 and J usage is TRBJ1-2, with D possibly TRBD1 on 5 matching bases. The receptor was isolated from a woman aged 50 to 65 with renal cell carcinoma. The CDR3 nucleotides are TGTGCCAGCAGCTTAGTCACGGACACTACTAACTATGGCTACACCTTC. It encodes CASSLVTDTTNYGYTF.